What follows are 22 T cell receptor beta chains derived from one specimen sequenced in a study of T-cell memory formation after mild COVID-19. MiXCR, applied by TCRdb to the 5' RACE reads, yields one record per CDR3 protein. The table lists 450,000 to 650,000 distinct CDR3 sequences, approximately 21% of them singletons. Specimen: PBMCs or a T cell subset sorted from them (not recorded which). All receptors derive from an adult woman who had mild COVID-19 (a few samples of this study predate the infection). Cell type and time point are not known.

This clonotype turned up a few times. This chain connects TRBV5-1 to TRBJ2-7; 10 nucleotides match TRBD2. The CDR3 totals 15 residues. V dropped 5 bases and J dropped 4; count of bases not matched to a gene: 9. Germline V gene data show CDR1 as SGHRS and CDR2 as YFSETQ. CDR3 bases: TGCGCCAGCAGACCTAGCGGGAGTCCCATATACGAGCAGTACTTC. Translating it yields CASRPSGSPIYEQYF. The complete variable domain, with remaining parts taken from reference TRBV5-1 and TRBJ2-7, reads KAGVTQTPRYLIKTRGQQVTLSCSPISGHRSVSWYQQTPGQGLQFLFEYFSETQRNKGNFPGRFSGRQFSNSRSEMNVSTLELGDSALYLCASRPSGSPIYEQYFGPGTRLTVT.

This clonotype turned up a few times. The chain employs TRBV7-9 and TRBJ2-5; 7 bases align to TRBD1. This CDR3 region has 14 residues. The ends lost 0 bases at V and 5 bases at J; junction bases unmatched: 3. The V gene's germline CDR1 is SEHNR and CDR2 FQNEAQ (reference sequence). CDR3 DNA: TGTGCCAGCAGCTTAGCGACAGGGTTTGAGACCCAGTACTTC. Translating it yields CASSLATGFETQYF.

The V and J genes are TRBV12-3 or TRBV12-4 and TRBJ2-2; D perhaps matches TRBD1 (5 bases). The CDR3 length is 12 residues. V lost 4 bases, J lost 7 bases, and 7 bases lay in between. The CDR3 here is CASSSQGGELFF. The CDR3 DNA is TGTGCCAGCAGTTCCCAGGGCGGGGAGCTGTTTTTT.

The chain recombines TRBV7-9 with TRBJ2-2; no clear D gene. This CDR3 comprises 13 residues. V dropped 4 bases and J dropped 5 bases, with 8 bases sitting between them. CDR1 and CDR2 from the germline V gene are SEHNR and FQNEAQ (reference sequence). The CDR3 bases are TGTGCCAGCAGCTACCTGGGAACCGGGGAGCTGTTTTTT. Protein product: CASSYLGTGELFF.

Turning to this clonotype: It is likely a read error, because the conserved phenylalanine at the end of the CDR3 is missing. The limits of the CDR3 on the DNA are not certain, so only TCRdb's listed CDR3 is given. The V and J genes are TRBV7-9 and TRBJ2-1; the D call of TRBD2 is as the table states it, not checked on the DNA. The CDR3 totals 11 residues, both ends included. From germline, CDR1 is SEHNR and CDR2 FQNEAQ (reference sequence). This chain's CDR3 is CASSLGLQVLL.

This chain joins TRBV3-1 and TRBJ2-5; 9 nucleotides match TRBD2. Trimming cost V 0 bases and J 2 bases; bases outside gene matches: 4. The CDR3 contains 16 residues. Germline assignment: CDR1 LGHDT and CDR2 YNNKEL (reference sequence). The chain's CDR3 is CASSQELAGRQETQYF. CDR3 coding DNA: TGTGCCAGCAGCCAAGAGCTAGCGGGACGTCAAGAGACCCAGTACTTC.

This clonotype was seen ten or more times. This sequence joins TRBV7-2 and TRBJ2-5; D remains ambiguous. This CDR3 has 12 residues. Trimming removed 5 bases at V and 0 bases at J, with 4 bases between. Germline V gene lookup returns CDR1 SGHTA and CDR2 FQGNSA. Here the CDR3 DNA reads TGTGCCAGCAGCAAGTACCAAGAGACCCAGTACTTC. Amino acids: CASSKYQETQYF.

The chain has TRBV28 and TRBJ1-1; weak D call: TRBD1 (5 bases). The CDR3 runs to 16 residues. The V gene's germline CDR1 is MDHEN and CDR2 SYDVKM. Trimming removed 2 bases from V and 5 bases from J, with 18 bases in between. CDR3 nucleotides: TGTGCCAGCAGTTTAAGGGGCGGGGTATCGGGTACTGAAGCTTTCTTT. Residues: CASSLRGGVSGTEAFF.

This chain connects TRBV27 to TRBJ2-7; either TRBD1 or TRBD2 may fit D (6 bases each). V lost 5 bases and J lost 4, with 15 bases in between. This CDR3 is 14 amino acids long. The germline V gene has CDR1 MNHEY and CDR2 SMNVEV (reference sequence). CDR3: CASSPGGLQYEQYF. The CDR3 nucleotides are TGTGCCAGCAGTCCTGGGGGGCTTCAATACGAGCAGTACTTC.

This chain links TRBV5-5 with TRBJ2-7; TRBD1 aligns across 7 bases. Germline-derived CDR1 and CDR2 are SGHKS and YYEKEE (reference sequence). V lost 1 base, J lost 2 bases, and 18 bases stayed unmatched. This CDR3 has 19 amino acids. The CDR3 coding sequence is TGTGCCAGCAGCTTGCAGCCGGTGACAGGGCGATCTCATCCCTACGAGCAGTACTTC. As protein: CASSLQPVTGRSHPYEQYF.

This clonotype was picked up one time. The chain couples TRBV12-3 or TRBV12-4 to TRBJ2-4, with a tentative D call TRBD1 (6 bases). Trimming took 6 bases from V and 0 from J, leaving 9 bases between them. This CDR3 region has 14 residues. Here the CDR3 reads CASSRQEAKNIQYF. The CDR3 DNA sequence: TGTGCCAGCAGCCGACAGGAAGCCAAAAACATTCAGTACTTC.

The chain's CDR3 is CASSQGRERDYEQYF. CDR3 sequence (DNA): TGTGCCAGCAGCCAAGGAAGGGAGAGGGACTACGAGCAGTACTTC. The V gene is TRBV3-1, the J gene TRBJ2-7, with a tentative D call TRBD2 (5 bases). Per germline, CDR1 LGHDT and CDR2 YNNKEL (reference sequence). The V gene lost 1 base and the J gene lost 3 bases, with 13 bases spanning the gap. The CDR3 covers 15 residues.

The genes are TRBV30 and TRBJ1-4; D not certain. CDR1 and CDR2 from the germline V gene are GTSNPN and SVGIG (reference sequence). Trimming took off 1 base at V and 8 bases at J, with 8 bases between the two ends. The CDR3 sequence is 12 residues long. This CDR3 is CAWSASWEKLFF. CDR3 DNA sequence: TGTGCCTGGAGTGCGTCGTGGGAAAAACTGTTTTTT.

The CDR3 nucleotides read TGTGCCAGCAGCCAAGACTCGGTGGGGGGGGCGCAATACAATGAGCAGTTCTTC. This encodes CASSQDSVGGAQYNEQFF. The rearrangement joins TRBV4-2 to TRBJ2-1, with D perhaps matching TRBD2 (7 bases). V lost 0 bases and J lost 4, with 19 bases in between. Germline V CDR1 and CDR2: LGHNA, YNFKEQ. The CDR3 runs to 18 residues.

This clonotype was detected a few times. This chain joins TRBV19 and TRBJ2-6; D unresolved. Germline CDR1 and CDR2: LNHDA and SQIVND (reference sequence). V lost 4 bases and J lost 0, with 13 bases in between. The CDR3 has 17 residues. The CDR3 DNA follows: TGTGCCAGTAGTAGAGACACAACCTTCTCTGGGGCCAACGTCCTGACTTTC. Amino acid sequence: CASSRDTTFSGANVLTF.

This clonotype was seen a few times. The chain is built from TRBV5-6 and TRBJ2-7; the match to TRBD1 covers 9 bases. This CDR3 is 14 amino acids long. Trimming cost V 3 bases and J 3 bases; bases outside gene matches: 4. The germline gives CDR1 SGHDT, CDR2 YYEEEE. In DNA form, the CDR3 reads TGTGCCAGCAGCTATTGGGACAGGGACTACGAGCAGTACTTC. Its protein is CASSYWDRDYEQYF.

This sequence joins TRBV11-2 and TRBJ1-2; possible D gene TRBD1, 5 bases. The CDR3 is made up of 12 amino acids. Germline V gene lookup returns CDR1 SGHAT and CDR2 FQNNGV. Between the trimmed V and J ends, which lost 5 bases and 10 bases, there was a span of 14 bases. For the CDR3, the DNA is TGTGCCAGCAGCGAGGGGCCCGGCGCCTACACCTTC. Translation: CASSEGPGAYTF.

The table lists this clonotype with a few counts. The V call is TRBV20-1, the J call TRBJ2-1; TRBD1 aligns across 8 bases. V dropped 0 bases and J dropped 2; count of bases not matched to a gene: 6. Germline lookup yields CDR1 DFQATT and CDR2 SNEGSKA (reference sequence). This CDR3 is built from 16 residues. The CDR3: CSARDPGTGTYNEQFF. CDR3 nucleotides: TGCAGTGCTAGAGATCCCGGGACAGGAACCTACAATGAGCAGTTCTTC.

This clonotype was seen a handful of times. The chain uses TRBV24-1 and TRBJ2-3; D is unclear. Germline CDR1 KGHDR, CDR2 SFDVKD. The CDR3 is 13 amino acids. V shed 5 bases and J shed 3 bases, with 8 bases lying between them. The CDR3 loop reads CATSGHLTDTQYF. The CDR3 DNA is TGTGCCACCAGTGGTCACCTTACAGATACGCAGTATTTT.

This clonotype was observed a few times. This chain connects TRBV29-1 to TRBJ2-1; 8 nucleotides match TRBD1. Germline assignment: CDR1 SQVTM and CDR2 ANQGSEA. The ends lost 3 bases at V and 9 bases at J; junction bases unmatched: 13. There are 15 residues in the CDR3. In DNA, the CDR3 is TGCAGCGTTGACCAGGACAGGGTAAAGGCTACTGAGCAGTTCTTC. The encoded protein is CSVDQDRVKATEQFF.

The chain carries TRBV7-9 and TRBJ2-1; tentative D call: TRBD2 (6 bases). V shed 0 bases and J shed 2 bases, with 11 bases lying between them. The CDR3 runs to 16 residues. CDR1 SEHNR and CDR2 FQNEAQ come from the germline V gene (reference sequence). CDR3 residues: CASSLAWRGPYNEQFF. As DNA, the CDR3 is TGTGCCAGCAGCTTAGCGTGGAGGGGTCCCTACAATGAGCAGTTCTTC.

This clonotype was seen more than once but under ten times. V and J are TRBV7-8 and TRBJ2-1, with 11 bases that match TRBD1. Germline CDR1 reads SGHVS; CDR2 reads FQNEAQ. The CDR3 contains 15 residues. J was trimmed by 8 bases and V by 1 base; bases with no gene match: 4. The CDR3 region is CASSLGTGGWDEQFF. Written as DNA, the CDR3 is TGTGCCAGCAGCTTAGGGACAGGGGGCTGGGATGAGCAGTTCTTC. The full variable domain, with the rest looked up from reference TRBV7-8 and TRBJ2-1, is GAGVSQSPRYKVAKRGQDVALRCDPISGHVSLFWYQQALGQGPEFLTYFQNEAQLDKSGLPSDRFFAERPEGSVSTLKIQRTQQEDSAVYLCASSLGTGGWDEQFFGPGTRLTVL.